This T cell receptor (beta chain) was identified in a study of cytomegalovirus exposure and HLA in healthy donors. TCRdb's table, derived via immunoSEQ multiplex PCR, lists solely in-frame clones and lacks some. Here the sample spans 200,000 to 250,000 clones, over 80% being singletons. Study-wide findings and caveats: According to a subsequent analysis, TCR clusters identified in the first cohort showed a tendency to co-occur across the roughly 130 validation repertoires. Per published reports, the classifier diagnosed cytomegalovirus status with high specificity and sensitivity.

This clone occurred a few times. Its antigen is currently unknown. V was clipped by 0 bases and J by 7 bases, with 7 bases between them. This CDR3 is 12 amino acids long. The germline V gene encodes CDR1 SGDLS and CDR2 YYNGEE. This TCR was sampled from a woman aged 25 to 39 in good health and CMV-seropositive. Sequencing was done on a sample of PBMCs. The chain carries TRBV9 and TRBJ1-1; the D is unclear. The CDR3 nucleotides are TGTGCCAGCAGCGTAGGTGCGGATGAAGCTTTCTTT. Its protein product is CASSVGADEAFF.